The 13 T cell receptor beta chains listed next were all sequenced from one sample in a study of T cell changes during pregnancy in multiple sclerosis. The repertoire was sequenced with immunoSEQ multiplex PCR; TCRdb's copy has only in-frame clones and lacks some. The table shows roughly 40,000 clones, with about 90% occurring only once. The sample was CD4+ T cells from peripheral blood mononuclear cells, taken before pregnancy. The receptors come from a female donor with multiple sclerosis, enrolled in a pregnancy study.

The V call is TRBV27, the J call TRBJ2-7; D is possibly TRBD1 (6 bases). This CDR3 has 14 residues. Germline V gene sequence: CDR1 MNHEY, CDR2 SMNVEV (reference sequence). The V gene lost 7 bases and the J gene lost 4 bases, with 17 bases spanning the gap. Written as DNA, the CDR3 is TGTGCCAGCAAACGGACAGCACCCGGGTACGAGCAGTACTTC. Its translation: CASKRTAPGYEQYF.

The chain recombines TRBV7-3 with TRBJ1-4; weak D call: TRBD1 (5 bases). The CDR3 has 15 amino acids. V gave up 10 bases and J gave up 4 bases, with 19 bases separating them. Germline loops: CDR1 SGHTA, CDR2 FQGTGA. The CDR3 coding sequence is TGTGCCACCCGTGGGGAGGGGTTAGGTAATGAAAAACTGTTTTTT. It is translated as CATRGEGLGNEKLFF.

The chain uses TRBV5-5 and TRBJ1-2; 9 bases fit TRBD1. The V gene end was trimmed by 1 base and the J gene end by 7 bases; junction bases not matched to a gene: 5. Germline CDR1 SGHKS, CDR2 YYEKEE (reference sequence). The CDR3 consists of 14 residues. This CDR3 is CASSLSRDRAGYTF. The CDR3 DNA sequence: TGTGCCAGCAGCTTGTCAAGGGACAGGGCTGGCTACACCTTC.

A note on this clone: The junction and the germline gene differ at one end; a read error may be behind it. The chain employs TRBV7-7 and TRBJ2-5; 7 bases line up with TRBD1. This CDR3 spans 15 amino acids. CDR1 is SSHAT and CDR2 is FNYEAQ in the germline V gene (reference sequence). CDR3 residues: CASSFLQGYQETQYF. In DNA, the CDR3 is TGTGCTAGCAGCTTTCTACAGGGGTACCAAGAGACCCAGTACTTC.

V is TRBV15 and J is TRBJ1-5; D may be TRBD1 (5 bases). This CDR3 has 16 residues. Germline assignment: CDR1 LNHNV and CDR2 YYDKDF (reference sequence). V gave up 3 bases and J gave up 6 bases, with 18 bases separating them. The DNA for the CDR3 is TGTGCCACCAGCAGGCAGGGTGGGAGGCTTGGTCAGCCCCAGCATTTT. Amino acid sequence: CATSRQGGRLGQPQHF.

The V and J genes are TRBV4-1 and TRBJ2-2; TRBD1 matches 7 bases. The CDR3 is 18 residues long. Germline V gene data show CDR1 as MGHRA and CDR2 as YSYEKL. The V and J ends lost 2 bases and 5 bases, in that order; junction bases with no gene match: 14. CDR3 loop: CASSQLTGVGLRTGELFF. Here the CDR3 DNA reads TGCGCCAGCAGCCAACTTACAGGGGTCGGGCTCCGAACCGGGGAGCTGTTTTTT.

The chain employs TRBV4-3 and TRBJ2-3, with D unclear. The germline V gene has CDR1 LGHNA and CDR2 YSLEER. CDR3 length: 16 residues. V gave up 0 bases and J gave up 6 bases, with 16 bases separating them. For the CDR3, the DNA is TGCGCCAGCAGCCAAGATCTTGGAGTGAAGGCCGATACGCAGTATTTT. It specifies CASSQDLGVKADTQYF.

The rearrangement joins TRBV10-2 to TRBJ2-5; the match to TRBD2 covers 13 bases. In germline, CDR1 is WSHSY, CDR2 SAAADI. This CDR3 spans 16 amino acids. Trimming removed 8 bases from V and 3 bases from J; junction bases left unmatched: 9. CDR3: CASRLRGTSGEETQYF. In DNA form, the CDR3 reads TGCGCCAGCCGTTTGCGCGGGACTAGCGGGGAAGAGACCCAGTACTTC.

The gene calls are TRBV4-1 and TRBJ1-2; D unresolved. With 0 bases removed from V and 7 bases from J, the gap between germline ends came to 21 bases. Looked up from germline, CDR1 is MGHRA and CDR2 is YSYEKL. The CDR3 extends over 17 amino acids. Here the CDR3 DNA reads TGCGCCAGCAGCCAAGAACGAGTGAACCTTCGCCTCCTTGGCTACACCTTC. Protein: CASSQERVNLRLLGYTF.

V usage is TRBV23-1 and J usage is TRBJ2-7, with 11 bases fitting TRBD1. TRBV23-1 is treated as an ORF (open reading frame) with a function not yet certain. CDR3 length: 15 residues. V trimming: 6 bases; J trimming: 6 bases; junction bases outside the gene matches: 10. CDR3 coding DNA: TGCGCCAGCAGCCCAGGACAGGGGGCCGTAGGCGAGCAGTACTTC. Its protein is CASSPGQGAVGEQYF.

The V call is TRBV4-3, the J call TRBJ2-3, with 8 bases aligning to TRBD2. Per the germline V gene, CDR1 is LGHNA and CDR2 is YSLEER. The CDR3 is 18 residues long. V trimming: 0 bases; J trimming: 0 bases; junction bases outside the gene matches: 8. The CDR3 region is CASSQDIGSSGSTDTQYF. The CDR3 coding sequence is TGCGCCAGCAGCCAAGATATAGGGTCTAGCGGGAGCACAGATACGCAGTATTTT.

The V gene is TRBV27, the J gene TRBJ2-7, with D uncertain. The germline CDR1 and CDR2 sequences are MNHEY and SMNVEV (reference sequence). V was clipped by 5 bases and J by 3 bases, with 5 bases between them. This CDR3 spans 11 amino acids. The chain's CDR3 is CASSRGYEQYF. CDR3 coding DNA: TGTGCCAGCAGTAGAGGCTACGAGCAGTACTTC.

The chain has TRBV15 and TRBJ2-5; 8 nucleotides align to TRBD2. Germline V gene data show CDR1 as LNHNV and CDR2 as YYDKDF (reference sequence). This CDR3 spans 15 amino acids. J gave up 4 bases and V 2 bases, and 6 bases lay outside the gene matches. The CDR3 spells CATSRTGTRGETQYF. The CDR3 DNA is TGTGCCACCAGCAGAACCGGGACTAGAGGAGAGACCCAGTACTTC.